This T cell receptor (beta chain) was recorded in a study of OX40 agonist ivuxolimab in advanced cancers. For the study in its entirety: The costimulatory receptor OX40 (CD134) was targeted by ivuxolimab, a fully human IgG2 agonistic monoclonal antibody. Intravenous ivuxolimab was administered to patients every 2 weeks at six dose levels: 0.01, 0.1, 0.3, 1.5, 3 and 10 mg/kg. Of the approximately 50 patients in dose escalation, about 19 had hepatocellular carcinoma, approximately 15 had melanoma, 9 had renal cell carcinoma and 9 had head and neck cancer. In the dose-escalation cohort, approximately 80% of patients were male, and the mean age was approximately 60 years with a range of about 20 to 80. Prior anti-PD-1, anti-PD-L1 or anti-CTLA-4 therapy was permitted, and roughly two fifths of dose-escalation patients had received checkpoint inhibitors. Three dose-escalation patients achieved partial responses, one with hepatocellular carcinoma and two with cutaneous melanoma. Peripheral TCRbeta sequencing was intended to test whether TCR sequence diversity was altered and clonal T-cell expansion was caused by ivuxolimab. The paper describes the monotherapy dose-escalation part (N ≈ 52 patients) of the phase I trial of ivuxolimab.

Broader findings and caveats from the paper: The antigen specificity of the peripheral T cells that underwent clonal expansion was not determined. In the 0.1-3.0 mg/kg groups, partial responders were among the patients with the lowest normalized peripheral clonal expansion, particularly in CD8+ T cells. After ivuxolimab, more expanded clones were found on average in CD8+ T cells than in CD4+ T cells. Clonal expansion of both CD4+ and CD8+ blood T cells was observed from baseline to week 6 at doses 0.1 to 3.0 mg/kg. Low levels of normalized T-cell clonal expansion were also seen in some patients who did not respond.

The junction carries 28 bases between V and J, which are trimmed by 7 bases and 4 bases respectively. Based on the germline V gene, the CDR1 and CDR2 sequences are SGHAT and FQNNGV. Counted from cysteine to phenylalanine, this CDR3 has 18 amino acids. Of all the DNA, just the CDR3 is kept, 54 bases in frame from base 1. To sequence the TCRbeta CDR3 region, genomic DNA was isolated from the sorted cells. The immunoSEQ Assay was used to sequence the TCRbeta CDR3 regions. This immuneACCESS table, as held by TCRdb, lists in-frame sequences with V and J called but not all clones. Of the missing ones, under half trace to an unresolved V gene in checked studies; the others have no known cause. The sample table contains 60,000 to 75,000 clones; only one count was recorded for around 80% of them. Roughly 1% of the sample is taken by the ten largest. About this clone: No cognate antigen has been identified for it. Per-nucleotide qualities are absent, and no much larger clonotype sits a single base away.

The trial excluded patients who had a history of autoimmune disease or were on systemic immunosuppression. In every dose cohort, peripheral blood was drawn for TCR sequencing at baseline, cycle 4 day 1, and cycle 7 day 1. The samples were taken from a phase I, first-in-human, multicenter, open-label dose-escalation trial of ivuxolimab. Adults with locally advanced or metastatic melanoma, renal cell carcinoma, hepatocellular carcinoma or head and neck squamous cell carcinoma were enrolled in the trial. Before TCR sequencing, CD4+ and CD8+ T cells were separately sorted from peripheral blood. The clonotype comes from an adult with an advanced solid tumor such as melanoma, head and neck, liver or kidney cancer. The rearranged segments are TRBV11-2 and TRBJ1-1; TRBD1 is a weak D gene call, 5 bases matching. Sequences were derived from CD4+ or CD8+ T cells sorted from blood, sampled in a trial of the OX40 agonist ivuxolimab. The DNA is TGTGCCAGCACCCCCCTCTTCGGGGCGGGGGAAAGGGCCACTGAAGCTTTCTTT. The encoded protein is CASTPLFGAGERATEAFF.